This T cell receptor beta chain stems from a study of blood T cell repertoires in COVID-19 (dated by TCRdb to 2019 to 2021). Broadly, across the study: The collaborator samples originated in the United States, Italy and Spain and spanned the acute and convalescent phases of COVID-19. The samples were drawn from two sources: the first 160 participants of the ongoing ImmuneRACE study, and 950 to 1,500 subjects contributed by 6 global collaborators. Nearly every sample came with metadata listing a de-identified subject ID, COVID-19 status, age in years and sex. Subjects who had been exposed to COVID-19, were actively infected with it, or had recovered from it provided the deeply sampled blood TCRbeta repertoires that made up the dataset. The repertoires were made available in a free public database intended to serve as a resource for research on the immune response to SARS-CoV-2. Where HLA class I and class II types were available, the types were taken from metadata supplied by the sample provider, not from assay-based typing. The prospective study material was composed of cDNA or gDNA derived from T cells, B-cell-depleted T cells, or PBMCs.

The immunoSEQ Assay, a bias-controlled multiplex PCR, was used to amplify TCRbeta CDR3 regions from genomic DNA. Per the original workflow: Within the assay, amplification of reference gene primers was used to estimate how many nucleated cells each sample contained. To quantify the absolute abundance of each unique TCRbeta CDR3 rearrangement, sequence reads were collapsed and filtered. For each sample, productive Simpson clonality was calculated as the square root of Simpson's diversity index across productive rearrangements. TCRdb obtained this table from immuneACCESS and retained in-frame rearrangements with V and J assigned. These tables miss some clones; where compared with another copy, unresolved V genes account for less than half of the shortfall, and the remainder is unexplained. Clone size and the V and J calls come from that table; the DNA yielded D and trimming. This sample holds about 150,000 clones; about 90% were observed only once. The top ten constitute under 4.5% of the sample.

Remarks on this clone: Its antigen specificity is not known. No base quality values were provided; no much bigger clone lies one nucleotide off.

In the prospective study, participants were about 18 to 95 years old, resided in about 25 geographic areas of the United States, and were enrolled through a virtual design. Cohort assignment in the prospective study relied on participant-reported clinical history from a screening survey and a study questionnaire. A participant counted as exposed if, within 2 weeks of entering the study, that participant had been in contact with someone who had a PCR-confirmed or clinician-diagnosed COVID-19 case. In the prospective study, mobile phlebotomists collected whole blood, serum and a nasopharyngeal or oropharyngeal swab from each participant. Prospective study participants could optionally give additional blood draws and questionnaires over a 2-month period. Blood samples from the prospective study were shipped frozen or at room temperature prior to DNA extraction. The CDR3 runs 16 amino acids, cysteine and phenylalanine included. Of the read, only the CDR3 DNA is kept; its 48 bases are in frame from base 1. Taken from the germline V gene, the CDR1 and CDR2 loops are SGHAT and FQNNGV. At the junction V is shortened by 2 bases and J by 9 bases, with 23 bases in between.

On the study overall, not on this receptor specifically: The amount of clinical and demographic metadata varied by source and participant and was provided uncurated.

The sequence was collected from a woman between 40 and 55 years old who had been exposed to COVID-19. The specimen sequenced was PBMCs or T cells enriched from blood (not recorded which). The chain employs TRBV11-2 and TRBJ2-7; TRBD1 might be the D gene, on 6 matching bases. CDR3 sequence: CASSLYIQGGWVGQYF. The bases read TGTGCCAGCAGCTTATATATACAGGGCGGATGGGTTGGGCAGTACTTC.